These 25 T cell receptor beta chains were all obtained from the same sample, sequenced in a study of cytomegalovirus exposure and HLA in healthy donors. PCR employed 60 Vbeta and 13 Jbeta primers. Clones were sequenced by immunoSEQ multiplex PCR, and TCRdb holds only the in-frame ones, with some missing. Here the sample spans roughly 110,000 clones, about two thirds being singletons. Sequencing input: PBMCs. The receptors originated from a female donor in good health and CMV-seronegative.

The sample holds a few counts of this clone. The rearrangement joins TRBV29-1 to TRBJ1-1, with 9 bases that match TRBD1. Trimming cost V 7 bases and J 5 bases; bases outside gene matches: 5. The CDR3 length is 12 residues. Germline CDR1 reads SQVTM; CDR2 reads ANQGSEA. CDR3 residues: CSAGTGRTEAFF. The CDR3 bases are TGCAGCGCCGGGACAGGGAGGACTGAAGCTTTCTTT.

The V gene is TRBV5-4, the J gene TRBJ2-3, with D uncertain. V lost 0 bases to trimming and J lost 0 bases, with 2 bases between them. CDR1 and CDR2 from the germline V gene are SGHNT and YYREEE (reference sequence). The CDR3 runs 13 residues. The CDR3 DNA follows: TGTGCCAGCAGCTTGGCAAGCACAGATACGCAGTATTTT. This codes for CASSLASTDTQYF.

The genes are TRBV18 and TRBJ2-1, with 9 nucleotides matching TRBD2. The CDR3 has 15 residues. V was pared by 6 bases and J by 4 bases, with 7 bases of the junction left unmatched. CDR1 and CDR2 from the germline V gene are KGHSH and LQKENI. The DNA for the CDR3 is TGTGCCAGCTCTCCGGTAGCGGGGGAGTACAATGAGCAGTTCTTC. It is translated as CASSPVAGEYNEQFF.

The CDR3 nucleotides read TGTGCCAGCAGCGTAGTCCGTGGAGCGATGCATGGCTACACCTTC. It is translated as CASSVVRGAMHGYTF. The chain couples TRBV9 to TRBJ1-2; D gene ambiguous. The CDR3 has 15 residues. Germline CDR1 is SGDLS and CDR2 is YYNGEE. Trimming removed 0 bases at V and 6 bases at J, with 15 bases between.

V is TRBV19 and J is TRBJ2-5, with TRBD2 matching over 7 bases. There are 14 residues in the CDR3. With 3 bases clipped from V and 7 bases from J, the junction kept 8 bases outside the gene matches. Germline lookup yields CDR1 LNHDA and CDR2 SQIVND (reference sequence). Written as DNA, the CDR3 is TGTGCCAGTAGTATCTCTAGCGGCGTGGGGACCCAGTACTTC. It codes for CASSISSGVGTQYF.

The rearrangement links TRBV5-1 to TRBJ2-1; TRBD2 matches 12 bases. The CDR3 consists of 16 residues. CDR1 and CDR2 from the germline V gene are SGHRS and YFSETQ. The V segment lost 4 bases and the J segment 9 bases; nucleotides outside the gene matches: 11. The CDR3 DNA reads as TGCGCCAGCAGCCCGCCGACTAGCGGGAGAGGTAGTGAGCAGTTCTTC. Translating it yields CASSPPTSGRGSEQFF.

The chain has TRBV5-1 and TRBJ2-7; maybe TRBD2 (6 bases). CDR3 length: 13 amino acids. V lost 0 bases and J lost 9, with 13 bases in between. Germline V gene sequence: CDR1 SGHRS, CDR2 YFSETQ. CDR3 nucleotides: TGCGCCAGCAGCTTGGTGCTAGGAGGGGTGCAGTACTTC. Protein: CASSLVLGGVQYF.

CDR3 DNA: TGCAGCCTGGGACAGGGGGCCAATGAGCAGTTCTTC. Translated: CSLGQGANEQFF. The chain links TRBV29-1 to TRBJ2-1; 12 nucleotides agree with TRBD1. CDR1 SQVTM and CDR2 ANQGSEA come from the germline V gene. CDR3 size: 12 residues. The V gene end was trimmed by 8 bases and the J gene end by 6 bases; junction bases not matched to a gene: 2.

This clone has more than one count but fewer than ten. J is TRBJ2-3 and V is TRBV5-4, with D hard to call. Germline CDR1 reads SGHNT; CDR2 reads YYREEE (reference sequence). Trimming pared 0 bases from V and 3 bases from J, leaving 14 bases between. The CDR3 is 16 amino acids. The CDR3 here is CASSLGVIPSTDTQYF. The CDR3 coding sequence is TGTGCCAGCAGCTTGGGAGTTATACCATCTACAGATACGCAGTATTTT.

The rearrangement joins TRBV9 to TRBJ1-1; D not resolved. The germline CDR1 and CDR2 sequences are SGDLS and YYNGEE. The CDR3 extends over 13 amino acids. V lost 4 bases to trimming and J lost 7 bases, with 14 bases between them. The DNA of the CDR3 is TGTGCCAGCAGCCCCCAGGAGGGCCGTGAAGCTTTCTTT. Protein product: CASSPQEGREAFF.

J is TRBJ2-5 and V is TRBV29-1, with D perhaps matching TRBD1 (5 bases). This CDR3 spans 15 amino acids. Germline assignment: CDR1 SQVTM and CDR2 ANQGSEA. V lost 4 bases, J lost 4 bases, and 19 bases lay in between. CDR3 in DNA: TGCAGCGTTGCCAATCAGTTTGGGGCGTCAGAGACCCAGTACTTC. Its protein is CSVANQFGASETQYF. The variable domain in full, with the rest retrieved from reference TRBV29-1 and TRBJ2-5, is SAVISQKPSRDICQRGTSLTIQCQVDSQVTMMFWYRQQPGQSLTLIATANQGSEATYESGFVIDKFPISRPNLTFSTLTVSNMSPEDSSIYLCSVANQFGASETQYFGPGTRLLVL.

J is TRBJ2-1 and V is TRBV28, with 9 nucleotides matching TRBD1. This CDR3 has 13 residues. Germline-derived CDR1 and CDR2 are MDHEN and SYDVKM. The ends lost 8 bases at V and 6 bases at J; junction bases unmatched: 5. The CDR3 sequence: CASRPGQGNEQFF. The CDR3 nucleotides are TGTGCCAGCCGACCGGGACAGGGCAATGAGCAGTTCTTC.

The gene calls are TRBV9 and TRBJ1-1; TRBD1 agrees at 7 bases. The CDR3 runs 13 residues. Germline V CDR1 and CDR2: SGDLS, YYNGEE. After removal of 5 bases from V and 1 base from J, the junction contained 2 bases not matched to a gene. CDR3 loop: CASSRTGNTEAFF. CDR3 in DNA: TGTGCCAGCAGTAGGACAGGGAACACTGAAGCTTTCTTT.

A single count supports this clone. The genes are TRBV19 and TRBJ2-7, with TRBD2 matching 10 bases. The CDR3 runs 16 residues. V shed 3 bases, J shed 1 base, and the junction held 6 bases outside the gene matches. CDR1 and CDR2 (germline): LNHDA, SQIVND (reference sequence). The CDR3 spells CASSIRSSGRSYEQYF. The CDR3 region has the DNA TGTGCCAGTAGTATCCGGTCTAGCGGGAGATCCTACGAGCAGTACTTC.

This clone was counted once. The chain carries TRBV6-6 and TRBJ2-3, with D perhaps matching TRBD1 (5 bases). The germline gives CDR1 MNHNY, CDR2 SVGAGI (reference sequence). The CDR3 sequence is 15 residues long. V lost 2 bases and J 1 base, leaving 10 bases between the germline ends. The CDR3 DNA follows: TGTGCCAGCAGTTACACCCTACAGGGCACAGATACGCAGTATTTT. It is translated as CASSYTLQGTDTQYF.

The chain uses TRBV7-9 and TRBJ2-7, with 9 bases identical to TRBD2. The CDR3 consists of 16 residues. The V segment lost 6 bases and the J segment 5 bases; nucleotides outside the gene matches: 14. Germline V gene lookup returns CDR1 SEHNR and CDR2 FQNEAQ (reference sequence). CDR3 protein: CASSRPSGMAVHEQYF. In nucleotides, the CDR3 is TGTGCCAGCAGTCGTCCTAGCGGGATGGCGGTCCACGAGCAGTACTTC.

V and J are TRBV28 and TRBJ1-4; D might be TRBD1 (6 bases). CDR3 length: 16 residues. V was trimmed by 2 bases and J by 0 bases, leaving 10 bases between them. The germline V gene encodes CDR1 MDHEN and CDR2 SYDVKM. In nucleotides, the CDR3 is TGTGCCAGCAGTTTACGCAGGGGCGCAACTAATGAAAAACTGTTTTTT. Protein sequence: CASSLRRGATNEKLFF.

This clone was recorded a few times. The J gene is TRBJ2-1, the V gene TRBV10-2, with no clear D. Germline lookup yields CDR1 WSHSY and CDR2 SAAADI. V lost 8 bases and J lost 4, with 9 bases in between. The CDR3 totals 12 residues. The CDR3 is CASFDLYNEQFF. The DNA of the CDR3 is TGCGCCAGCTTTGACTTGTACAATGAGCAGTTCTTC.

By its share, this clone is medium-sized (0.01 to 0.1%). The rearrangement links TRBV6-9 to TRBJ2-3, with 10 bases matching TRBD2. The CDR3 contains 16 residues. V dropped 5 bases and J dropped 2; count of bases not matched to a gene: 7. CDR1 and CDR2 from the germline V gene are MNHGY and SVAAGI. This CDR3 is CASSPRTSGNTDTQYF. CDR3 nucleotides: TGTGCCAGCAGTCCCCGGACTAGCGGAAACACAGATACGCAGTATTTT.

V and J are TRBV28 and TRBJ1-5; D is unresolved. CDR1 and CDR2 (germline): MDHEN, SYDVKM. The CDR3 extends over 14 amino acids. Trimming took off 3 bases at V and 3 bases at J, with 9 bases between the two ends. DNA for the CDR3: TGTGCCAGCAGTTTTCGGGGTTTCAATCAGCCCCAGCATTTT. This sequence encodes CASSFRGFNQPQHF.

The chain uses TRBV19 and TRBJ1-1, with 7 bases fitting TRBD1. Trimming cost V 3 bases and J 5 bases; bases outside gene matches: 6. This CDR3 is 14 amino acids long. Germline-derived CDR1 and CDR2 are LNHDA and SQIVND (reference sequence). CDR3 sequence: CASSMKGAGTEAFF. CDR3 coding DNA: TGTGCCAGTAGTATGAAGGGGGCGGGAACTGAAGCTTTCTTT. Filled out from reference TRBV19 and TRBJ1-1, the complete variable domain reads DGGITQSPKYLFRKEGQNVTLSCEQNLNHDAMYWYRQDPGQGLRLIYYSQIVNDFQKGDIAEGYSVSREKKESFPLTVTSAQKNPTAFYLCASSMKGAGTEAFFGQGTRLTVV.

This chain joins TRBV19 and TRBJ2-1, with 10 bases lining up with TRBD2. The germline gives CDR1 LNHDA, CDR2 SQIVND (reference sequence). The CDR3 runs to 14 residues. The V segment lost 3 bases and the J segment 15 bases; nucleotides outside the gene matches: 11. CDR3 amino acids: CASSIKESGRGLFF. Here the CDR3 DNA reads TGTGCCAGTAGTATCAAGGAGAGCGGGAGGGGGCTGTTCTTC.

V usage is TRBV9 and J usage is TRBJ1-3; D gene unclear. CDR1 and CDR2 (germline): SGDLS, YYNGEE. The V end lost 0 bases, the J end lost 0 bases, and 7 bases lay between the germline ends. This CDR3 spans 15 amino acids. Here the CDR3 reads CASSVGGASGNTIYF. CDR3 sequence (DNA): TGTGCCAGCAGCGTAGGTGGAGCCTCTGGAAACACCATATATTTT.

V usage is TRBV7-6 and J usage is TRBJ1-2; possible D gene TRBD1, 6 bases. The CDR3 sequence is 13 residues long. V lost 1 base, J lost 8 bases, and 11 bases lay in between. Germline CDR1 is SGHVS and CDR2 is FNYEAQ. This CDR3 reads CASSLGAGVGYTF. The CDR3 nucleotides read TGTGCCAGCAGCTTAGGGGCAGGGGTAGGCTACACCTTC.

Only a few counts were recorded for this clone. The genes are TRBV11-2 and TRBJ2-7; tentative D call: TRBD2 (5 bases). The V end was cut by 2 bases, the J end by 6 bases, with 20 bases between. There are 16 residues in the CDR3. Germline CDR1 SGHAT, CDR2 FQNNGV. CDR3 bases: TGTGCCAGCAGCTTATCGGGGTGGCAGTCTCTACCCGAGCAGTACTTC. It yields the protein CASSLSGWQSLPEQYF.